This is a list of T cell receptor beta chains from one sample in a study of T cells in Graves' hyperthyroidism and ophthalmopathy. TCRdb itself ran the multiplex PCR reads through MiXCR, one entry per CDR3 protein. Seen here are 500,000 to 750,000 distinct CDR3 sequences, more than 15% observed once, and the top ten hold around 6.6%. Sequences were obtained from blood. These receptor sequences come from a woman in her twenties or thirties with Graves' hyperthyroidism. Both conserved end residues are part of each CDR3. The D gene is left open where the match is weak. The listing skips clone size in some rows; elsewhere it reads once, few, many or a size class.

V gene: TRBV27; clone size: few; CDR3 length: 13; J gene: TRBJ2-3; D gene: .; CDR3 DNA: TGTGCCAGCAGTTTATCGTTCAGCCATACGCAGTATTTT; CDR3 protein: CASSLSFSHTQYF
V gene: TRBV6-2/TRBV6-3; clone size: many; CDR3 length: 13; J gene: TRBJ2-3; D gene: .; CDR3 DNA: TGTGCCAGCAGACCCGGAGGTGTAGATACGCAGTATTTT; CDR3 protein: CASRPGGVDTQYF
V gene: TRBV6-5; clone size: .; CDR3 length: 15; J gene: TRBJ1-1; D gene: .; CDR3 DNA: TGTGCCAGCAGTTACTCGTTGATAATGAACACTGAAGCTTTCTTT; CDR3 protein: CASSYSLIMNTEAFF
V gene: TRBV3-1; clone size: few; CDR3 length: 18; J gene: TRBJ2-2; D gene: .; CDR3 DNA: TGTGCCAGCAGCCAAGAAAGGGGGGGAGGGGTCCGGACCGGGGAGCTGTTTTTT; CDR3 protein: CASSQERGGGVRTGELFF
V gene: TRBV7-3; clone size: .; CDR3 length: 15; J gene: TRBJ2-2; D gene: TRBD1; CDR3 DNA: TGTGCCAGCAGCCGGGACAGGGGGGCCACCGGGGAGCTGTTTTTT; CDR3 protein: CASSRDRGATGELFF
V gene: TRBV12-5; clone size: many; CDR3 length: 15; J gene: TRBJ2-1; D gene: .; CDR3 DNA: TGTGCTAGTGGCCTGGGCAGGATTACCTACAATGAGCAGTTCTTC; CDR3 protein: CASGLGRITYNEQFF
V gene: TRBV7-9; clone size: many; CDR3 length: 16; J gene: TRBJ2-7; D gene: .; CDR3 DNA: TGTGCCAGCAGCTTAAGTTTGGGCGCGGTGTCCTACGAGCAGTACTTC; CDR3 protein: CASSLSLGAVSYEQYF
V gene: TRBV29-1; clone size: few; CDR3 length: 13; J gene: TRBJ2-2; D gene: .; CDR3 DNA: TGCAGCGTTTGGGGTTCGAACACCGGGGAGCTGTTTTTT; CDR3 protein: CSVWGSNTGELFF
V gene: TRBV20-1; clone size: many; CDR3 length: 13; J gene: TRBJ2-7; D gene: .; CDR3 DNA: TGCAGTGCTAGTCGCCTAGCGCCTTACGAGCAGTACTTC; CDR3 protein: CSASRLAPYEQYF
V gene: TRBV20-1; clone size: many; CDR3 length: 13; J gene: TRBJ2-7; D gene: .; CDR3 DNA: TGCAGTGCTACCCCAGAGGTCTCCTACGAGCAGTACTTC; CDR3 protein: CSATPEVSYEQYF
V gene: TRBV5-4; clone size: .; CDR3 length: 12; J gene: TRBJ2-7; D gene: TRBD1; CDR3 DNA: TGTGCCAGTGGACAGGACCCCTACGAGCAGTACTTC; CDR3 protein: CASGQDPYEQYF
V gene: TRBV7-2; clone size: many; CDR3 length: 13; J gene: TRBJ2-7; D gene: TRBD1; CDR3 DNA: TGTGCCAGCAGCTTATACAGGGGGTACGAGCAGTACTTC; CDR3 protein: CASSLYRGYEQYF
V gene: TRBV4-3; clone size: many; CDR3 length: 18; J gene: TRBJ2-1; D gene: TRBD2; CDR3 DNA: TGCGCCAGCAGCCAAGATTCAGCTAGCGGGGATACCTACAATGAGCAGTTCTTC; CDR3 protein: CASSQDSASGDTYNEQFF
V gene: TRBV11-3; clone size: .; CDR3 length: 15; J gene: TRBJ1-1; D gene: TRBD1; CDR3 DNA: TGTGCCAGCAGCCCAGGACAGGGGGAGAGGACTGAAGCTTTCTTT; CDR3 protein: CASSPGQGERTEAFF
V gene: TRBV5-1; clone size: many; CDR3 length: 16; J gene: TRBJ2-4; D gene: TRBD2; CDR3 DNA: TGCGCCAGCAGCCCGGGGACTAGCGGAGCCAAAAACATTCAGTACTTC; CDR3 protein: CASSPGTSGAKNIQYF
V gene: TRBV10-3; clone size: few; CDR3 length: 17; J gene: TRBJ2-1; D gene: TRBD2; CDR3 DNA: TGTGCCATCAGTGATACAATTAGCGGGAGGGCCGGCAATGAGCAGTTCTTC; CDR3 protein: CAISDTISGRAGNEQFF
V gene: TRBV20-1; clone size: .; CDR3 length: 13; J gene: TRBJ1-4; D gene: .; CDR3 DNA: TGCAGTGCCATGAGACAGGCGAGTGAAAAACTGTTTTTT; CDR3 protein: CSAMRQASEKLFF